The rows below give T cell receptor beta chains drawn from one sample of a study of cytomegalovirus exposure and HLA in healthy donors. The repertoire was sequenced with immunoSEQ multiplex PCR; TCRdb's copy has only in-frame clones and lacks some. The data show more than 95,000 clones, 89% seen once. The sample consisted of PBMCs. The receptors stem from a woman younger than 35 in good health and CMV-seronegative. Each CDR3 is given with its conserved first and last residue. D genes are given only for firm matches. The size entry is marked missing in some rows and otherwise reads once, few, many or a size class.

d_call	v_call	j_call	clone_size	cdr3_nt	cdr3_aa
.	TRBV25-1	TRBJ2-7	few	TGTGCCAGCAGTGATGCTGGACTGGCGCTCCACGAGCAGTACTTC	CASSDAGLALHEQYF
.	TRBV7-8	TRBJ2-7	.	TGTGCCAGCAGCCCCCCGGGGGGCGGAAGAGAGCAGTACTTC	CASSPPGGGREQYF
.	TRBV7-9	TRBJ2-1	.	TGTGCCAGCGGAGAAAGGGAGAGCGACAATGAGCAGTTCTTC	CASGERESDNEQFF
.	TRBV6-5	TRBJ2-3	.	TGTGCCAGCAGTTACGGCGGGCGTGAAATTGATACGCAGTATTTT	CASSYGGREIDTQYF
.	TRBV19	TRBJ1-1	.	TGTGCCAGTGCCTACGACGGAGAGGCTGAAGCTTTCTTT	CASAYDGEAEAFF
TRBD1	TRBV19	TRBJ2-7	.	TGTGCCAGTGCTCCGGGACAGTACCTCTACGAGCAGTACTTC	CASAPGQYLYEQYF
TRBD1	TRBV15	TRBJ1-4	.	TGTGCCACCAGGACGCTGATAAGGGACAGAGGGGAAAAACTGTTTTTT	CATRTLIRDRGEKLFF
TRBD1	TRBV11-2	TRBJ1-2	.	TGTGCCAGCAGCCGGCCGGGGACAGGGAAGAGCGGTGGCTACACCTTC	CASSRPGTGKSGGYTF
TRBD1	TRBV2	TRBJ2-3	.	TGTGCCAGACAGGGGGCGAGGGATACGCAGTATTTT	CARQGARDTQYF
.	TRBV4-2	TRBJ1-1	once	TGTGCCAGCAGCCGACCCAGGGGCTCAGCGAACACTGAAGCTTTCTTT	CASSRPRGSANTEAFF
.	TRBV29-1	TRBJ2-1	.	TGCAGCGTTGAAGACAAGCGCAATGAGCAGTTCTTC	CSVEDKRNEQFF
.	TRBV5-1	TRBJ2-7	.	TGCGCCAGCAGCTTGAACGGGGATATTTCCTACGAGCAGTACTTC	CASSLNGDISYEQYF
TRBD1	TRBV2	TRBJ2-6	.	TGTGCCAGCAGTGATGGGACAGGGAAATCATGGAGATCTGGGGCCAACGTCCTGACTTTC	CASSDGTGKSWRSGANVLTF
TRBD1	TRBV19	TRBJ1-2	.	TGTGCCAGTAGTACCGGCGTGACAGGGGTGTCCTATGGCTACACCTTC	CASSTGVTGVSYGYTF
.	TRBV19	TRBJ1-1	.	TGTGCCAGTAGTATAGGGGACTTGACTGAAGCTTTCTTT	CASSIGDLTEAFF
.	TRBV30	TRBJ2-5	once	TGTGCCTGGGGCGAGGGCTTGGGGGAGACCCAGTACTTC	CAWGEGLGETQYF
.	TRBV20-1	TRBJ1-5	.	TGCAGTGCTAGAGGGACAGTGGCCCAGCATTTT	CSARGTVAQHF
.	TRBV29-1	TRBJ2-5	once	TGCAGCGTCACCGGACTCCTGGTTCCTGAGACCCAGTACTTC	CSVTGLLVPETQYF
TRBD1	TRBV5-1	TRBJ1-2	.	TGCGCCAGCAGCTGGAAAGGGGGCCTTGACTATGGCTACACCTTC	CASSWKGGLDYGYTF
TRBD2	TRBV13	TRBJ2-3	once	TGTGCCAGCAGGGAGCGCGGGGGGTCTAGCACAGATACGCAGTATTTT	CASRERGGSSTDTQYF
.	TRBV25-1	TRBJ1-1	few	TGTGCCAGCAGCGACTTAGGGGCGACTGAAGCTTTCTTT	CASSDLGATEAFF
.	TRBV6-1	TRBJ2-5	.	TGTGCCAGCAGTGAAGCAGACGGCGGCGGGGAGACCCAGTACTTC	CASSEADGGGETQYF
.	TRBV27	TRBJ2-1	.	TGTGCCAGCAGGGACACCTTTTACAATGAGCAGTTCTTC	CASRDTFYNEQFF
TRBD2	TRBV5-4	TRBJ2-2	.	TGTGCCACCTCGCCTAGCGGGGTTGTCACCGGGGAGCTGTTTTTT	CATSPSGVVTGELFF
.	TRBV5-1	TRBJ2-1	.	TGCGCCAGCAGCTTGGGTGTGTACCAGAATGAGCAGTTCTTC	CASSLGVYQNEQFF
.	TRBV6-5	TRBJ1-6	.	TGTGCCAGCAGTTATGGGAAGGGGAGGCCCCTCCACTTT	CASSYGKGRPLHF
.	TRBV4-3	TRBJ2-2	once	TGCGCCAGCAGCCAAGATGGGGCTGGGGAGCTGTTTTTT	CASSQDGAGELFF
.	TRBV6-5	TRBJ2-1	.	TGTGCCAGCAGTTACTACCACAGGGTAAACAATGAGCAGTTCTTC	CASSYYHRVNNEQFF
TRBD2	TRBV28	TRBJ2-1	.	TGTGCCAGCAGTTTAATCCTAGCGGGAAGCGATGAGCAGTTCTTC	CASSLILAGSDEQFF
.	TRBV6-5	TRBJ2-1	.	TGTGCCAGCACTCTCTACAATGAGCAGTTCTTC	CASTLYNEQFF
.	TRBV4-1	TRBJ1-1	few	TGCGCCAGCAGCCAAGATCGAGGGGGGAACACTGAAGCTTTCTTT	CASSQDRGGNTEAFF
.	TRBV18	TRBJ1-1	.	TGTGCCAGCTCCTCAGGGGCCTCTATGAACACTGAAGCTTTCTTT	CASSSGASMNTEAFF
TRBD2	TRBV11-2	TRBJ2-4	.	TGTGCCAGCAGCATGAGCGGGAGGGCCGTCCCGCTTCAGTACTTC	CASSMSGRAVPLQYF
.	TRBV9	TRBJ2-7	.	TGTGCCAGCAGCCCTCCCTCCGGGATGGACTCCTACGAGCAGTACTTC	CASSPPSGMDSYEQYF
.	TRBV5-4	TRBJ1-2	.	TGTGCCAGCAGCTTGGTACAGAACGACTATGGCTACACCTTC	CASSLVQNDYGYTF
TRBD1	TRBV4-3	TRBJ1-2	.	TGCGCCAGCAGCCAAGTGCTAGAGACAGGGAATACTAACTATGGCTACACCTTC	CASSQVLETGNTNYGYTF
.	TRBV30	TRBJ1-2	.	TGTGCCTGGAGTGTAATGGCCACCGGGGATGGCTACACCTTC	CAWSVMATGDGYTF
.	TRBV28	TRBJ2-1	.	TGTGCCAGCAGTCCGGACTGGAGCTCCTACAATGAGCAGTTCTTC	CASSPDWSSYNEQFF
.	TRBV5-1	TRBJ2-1	.	TGCGCCAGCTGCCCAGGGGAGCCCTACAATGAGCAGTTCTTC	CASCPGEPYNEQFF
.	TRBV27	TRBJ1-1	.	TGTGCCAGCACGAAGCGGGGCCTGAACACTGAAGCTTTCTTT	CASTKRGLNTEAFF
TRBD1	TRBV7-9	TRBJ2-5	.	TGTGCCAGCAGCTTCCGGACAGGGTTTGAGACCCAGTACTTC	CASSFRTGFETQYF
TRBD1	TRBV28	TRBJ1-5	.	TGTGCCAGCAGTCTCCCGACAGGGATAGGTCAGCCCCAGCATTTT	CASSLPTGIGQPQHF
.	TRBV28	TRBJ1-1	.	TGTGCCAGCAGCCCGGGGGGGAACACTGAAGCTTTCTTT	CASSPGGNTEAFF
.	TRBV2	TRBJ1-2	.	TGTGCCAGCAGTCAGGGTTATGGCTACACCTTC	CASSQGYGYTF
.	TRBV5-6	TRBJ1-1	.	TGTGCCAGCAGCCCCGTCGGCGGAACTGAAGCTTTCTTT	CASSPVGGTEAFF
TRBD2	TRBV5-1	TRBJ2-7	once	TGCGCCAGCAGCGTAGCCCCTAGCGGGAGCTCCTACGAGCAGTACTTC	CASSVAPSGSSYEQYF
.	TRBV6-5	TRBJ1-1	.	TGTGCCAGCAGTTACTCGATAGTACATCAGGGTACTGAAGCTTTCTTT	CASSYSIVHQGTEAFF
TRBD1	TRBV28	TRBJ2-2	.	TGTGCCAGCAGCCCTAACAGGGACAGGCGAGCCGGGGAGCTGTTTTTT	CASSPNRDRRAGELFF
TRBD1	TRBV28	TRBJ1-2	.	TGTGCCAGCAGTCAGACAGGGGTGGGCTATGGCTACACCTTC	CASSQTGVGYGYTF
TRBD1	TRBV19	TRBJ1-4	.	TGTGCCACTTCCGGGACAGGGGACGAAAAACTGTTTTTT	CATSGTGDEKLFF
.	TRBV7-2	TRBJ2-6	.	TGTGCCAGCAGCGCACAGGGTTCGGTGCCCGGGGCCAACGTCCTGACTTTC	CASSAQGSVPGANVLTF
.	TRBV4-1	TRBJ2-5	.	TGCGCCAGCAGCCAAGAATCCCAGGGGTACCAAGAGACCCAGTACTTC	CASSQESQGYQETQYF
TRBD1	TRBV30	TRBJ1-1	.	TGTGCCTGGAAGTTAGGGGGCGTCACTGAAGCTTTCTTT	CAWKLGGVTEAFF
.	TRBV7-2	TRBJ1-1	once	TGTGCCAGCAGCGGGCAGGGGAACACTGAAGCTTTCTTT	CASSGQGNTEAFF
.	TRBV28	TRBJ1-5	few	TGTGCCAGCAAGTCAGGGGATGGGCCCCAGCATTTT	CASKSGDGPQHF
TRBD1	TRBV27	TRBJ1-3	.	TGTGCCAGCAGGAGAGACAGGGGCGGCTCTGGAAACACCATATATTTT	CASRRDRGGSGNTIYF
.	TRBV11-2	TRBJ2-1	.	TGTGCCAGCAGCACCCGGGGTAGCTACAACAATGAGCAGTTCTTC	CASSTRGSYNNEQFF